A single sample is the source of the 28 T cell receptor beta chains below, sequenced in a study of cytomegalovirus exposure and HLA in healthy donors. The study ran its PCR with 60 Vbeta and 13 Jbeta primers. Data came from immunoSEQ multiplex PCR; TCRdb stores just in-frame clones and leaves some out. The repertoire holds around 150,000 clones, with roughly 9% as singletons. Sequenced material: PBMCs. These receptors came from a woman between 40 and 50 years old in good health and CMV-seropositive.

The V call is TRBV5-5, the J call TRBJ2-7, with 7 bases aligning to TRBD1. The CDR3 is made up of 14 amino acids. The V and J ends lost 3 bases and 2 bases, in that order; junction bases with no gene match: 5. CDR1 is SGHKS, CDR2 YYEKEE, per germline (reference sequence). The CDR3 loop reads CASSSTGTAYEQYF. The CDR3 bases are TGTGCCAGCAGCTCCACCGGGACAGCCTACGAGCAGTACTTC. Looking up the rest from reference TRBV5-5 and TRBJ2-7 gives the full variable domain: DAGVTQSPTHLIKTRGQQVTLRCSPISGHKSVSWYQQVLGQGPQFIFQYYEKEERGRGNFPDRFSARQFPNYSSELNVNALLLGDSALYLCASSSTGTAYEQYFGPGTRLTVT.

The chain links TRBV2 to TRBJ2-2; D unresolved. Trimming stripped 4 bases from V and 2 bases from J, with 11 bases between. There are 15 residues in the CDR3. Per germline, CDR1 SNHLY and CDR2 FYNNEI. This CDR3 is CASSGHLPNTGELFF. CDR3 coding DNA: TGTGCCAGCAGTGGACATCTCCCCAACACCGGGGAGCTGTTTTTT.

The chain uses TRBV5-1 and TRBJ2-1; D is unclear. Trimming took 3 bases from V and 0 from J, leaving 10 bases between them. CDR3 length: 15 amino acids. The V gene's germline CDR1 is SGHRS and CDR2 YFSETQ. This chain's CDR3 is CASSSGGPSYNEQFF. The CDR3, as DNA: TGCGCCAGCAGCTCCGGCGGCCCCTCCTACAATGAGCAGTTCTTC.

This clone was recorded a few times. The rearrangement joins TRBV9 to TRBJ2-5, with TRBD1 matching over 10 bases. The germline gives CDR1 SGDLS, CDR2 YYNGEE. The CDR3 is 15 residues long. V gave up 5 bases and J gave up 3 bases; unmatched junction bases: 7. The CDR3 DNA is TGTGCCAGCAGTTACCTAGGGACAGGGGAAGAGACCCAGTACTTC. This sequence encodes CASSYLGTGEETQYF.

This clone turned up a few times. This rearrangement joins TRBV6-1 to TRBJ2-1, with 9 bases lining up with TRBD1. V dropped 8 bases and J dropped 6; count of bases not matched to a gene: 8. The CDR3 loop spans 14 amino acids. Germline values: CDR1 MNHNS, CDR2 SASEGT. The CDR3 protein is CASSRTGAGNEQFF. For the CDR3, the DNA is TGTGCCAGCTCCCGGACAGGGGCGGGCAATGAGCAGTTCTTC.

This sequence joins TRBV5-1 and TRBJ2-3; 7 bases are a match to TRBD1. Unmatched junction bases numbered 4, after V lost 4 bases and J lost 5 bases. The germline V gene encodes CDR1 SGHRS and CDR2 YFSETQ. The CDR3 covers 13 residues. The CDR3 region is CASSDRVEDTQYF. CDR3 sequence (DNA): TGCGCCAGCAGCGACAGGGTGGAAGATACGCAGTATTTT.

This rearrangement joins TRBV15 to TRBJ2-1, with 8 bases lining up with TRBD2. Germline CDR1 is LNHNV and CDR2 is YYDKDF (reference sequence). V dropped 1 base and J dropped 8; count of bases not matched to a gene: 7. The CDR3 covers 15 residues. The CDR3 region has the DNA TGTGCCACCAGCAGAGTCGGGGGGGCCGTTGATGAGCAGTTCTTC. Encoded protein: CATSRVGGAVDEQFF.

V is TRBV11-2 and J is TRBJ2-1; 15 positions agree with TRBD2. V shed 5 bases and J 4 bases; nucleotides not matched to a gene: 6. This CDR3 has 17 residues. Per germline, CDR1 SGHAT and CDR2 FQNNGV. In nucleotides, the CDR3 is TGTGCCAGCAGCCGAGGACTAGCGGGGGGGATGTACAATGAGCAGTTCTTC. It translates to CASSRGLAGGMYNEQFF.

This clone was detected only a few times. This chain uses TRBV7-9 with TRBJ2-3; perhaps TRBD2 as D (5 bases). Germline V gene data show CDR1 as SEHNR and CDR2 as FQNEAQ (reference sequence). V was clipped by 1 base and J by 14 bases, with 16 bases between them. The CDR3 sequence is 13 residues long. CDR3 sequence: CASSLGTSVRRYF. CDR3 nucleotides: TGTGCCAGCAGCTTAGGGACTTCCGTTCGGCGGTATTTT.

In this sample, this clone turned up a few times. The chain has TRBV5-4 and TRBJ1-2; 7 bases align to TRBD1. The V and J ends lost 6 bases and 3 bases, in that order; junction bases with no gene match: 5. CDR3 length: 13 residues. The germline V gene has CDR1 SGHNT and CDR2 YYREEE (reference sequence). CDR3 region: CASNSGTDYGYTF. For the CDR3, the DNA is TGTGCCAGCAACTCCGGGACAGACTATGGCTACACCTTC.

The chain employs TRBV27 and TRBJ2-1; D uncertain. The CDR3 totals 13 residues. Between the trimmed V and J ends, which lost 9 bases and 0 bases, there was a span of 9 bases. Germline V gene sequence: CDR1 MNHEY, CDR2 SMNVEV (reference sequence). For the CDR3, the DNA is TGTGCCAGTAGCCGTCCCTCCTACAATGAGCAGTTCTTC. It translates to CASSRPSYNEQFF.

This clone was seen more than once but under ten times. The V and J genes are TRBV4-3 and TRBJ2-7; D gene uncertain. CDR1 LGHNA and CDR2 YSLEER come from the germline V gene. This CDR3 is built from 15 residues. The V end lost 0 bases, the J end lost 0 bases, and 9 bases lay between the germline ends. CDR3 amino acids: CASSQEAPPSYEQYF. CDR3 sequence (DNA): TGCGCCAGCAGCCAAGAGGCCCCCCCCTCCTACGAGCAGTACTTC.

This clone was observed a few times. This chain uses TRBV6-6 with TRBJ2-3; 7 positions match TRBD2. Per germline, CDR1 MNHNY and CDR2 SVGAGI (reference sequence). After removal of 7 bases from V and 3 bases from J, the junction contained 10 bases not matched to a gene. CDR3 length: 15 residues. The CDR3: CASTRGNLLTDTQYF. In DNA form, the CDR3 reads TGTGCCAGCACGCGGGGGAACCTCCTTACAGATACGCAGTATTTT.

This chain links TRBV9 with TRBJ2-2, with 8 bases lining up with TRBD2. The CDR3 totals 16 residues. Germline V lookup: CDR1 SGDLS, CDR2 YYNGEE. V was pared by 1 base and J by 1 base, with 3 bases of the junction left unmatched. The CDR3: CASSVRAGGNTGELFF. CDR3 nucleotides: TGTGCCAGCAGCGTACGGGCGGGGGGGAACACCGGGGAGCTGTTTTTT.

This clone showed up just a few times. The V and J genes are TRBV6-1 and TRBJ1-1; the D gene is possibly TRBD1 (6 bases). CDR1 is MNHNS, CDR2 SASEGT, per germline. V gave up 1 base and J gave up 5 bases, with 11 bases separating them. The CDR3 covers 14 residues. The CDR3 is CASSEVGARTEAFF. In DNA form, the CDR3 reads TGTGCCAGCAGTGAAGTGGGGGCCCGAACTGAAGCTTTCTTT.

The rearrangement links TRBV2 to TRBJ1-6, with 8 bases identical to TRBD1. The V gene end was trimmed by 11 bases and the J gene end by 10 bases; junction bases not matched to a gene: 16. The CDR3 sequence is 15 residues long. CDR1 and CDR2 (germline): SNHLY, FYNNEI. CDR3 sequence (DNA): TGTGCCGGGAAAGGATTTTCAGGGGGCAAGTCACCCCTCCACTTT. This encodes CAGKGFSGGKSPLHF.

The chain uses TRBV4-3 and TRBJ1-1; D perhaps matches TRBD1 (6 bases). The CDR3 extends over 16 amino acids. Trimming pared 0 bases from V and 0 bases from J, leaving 11 bases between. CDR1 is LGHNA and CDR2 is YSLEER in the germline V gene. The CDR3 nucleotides are TGCGCCAGCAGCCAAGAGACAGGCGGTCTGAACACTGAAGCTTTCTTT. It yields the protein CASSQETGGLNTEAFF.

This clone turned up a few times. The chain employs TRBV5-1 and TRBJ2-1, with TRBD2 identical over 8 bases. Germline loops: CDR1 SGHRS, CDR2 YFSETQ. The V segment lost 3 bases and the J segment 12 bases; nucleotides outside the gene matches: 14. There are 15 residues in the CDR3. This CDR3 is CASSSSGLGISGQFF. CDR3 bases: TGCGCCAGCAGCTCATCGGGACTAGGGATCAGTGGGCAGTTCTTC.

In its sample, this clone was seen a few times. The chain joins TRBV29-1 to TRBJ1-1; 10 nucleotides agree with TRBD1. This CDR3 contains 16 residues. CDR1 is SQVTM, CDR2 ANQGSEA, per germline. V was pared by 7 bases and J by 1 base, with 12 bases of the junction left unmatched. This chain's CDR3 is CSARQGAAGWNTEAFF. CDR3 nucleotide sequence: TGCAGCGCTAGACAGGGGGCGGCCGGCTGGAACACTGAAGCTTTCTTT.

J is TRBJ2-3 and V is TRBV5-1; possible D gene TRBD1, 6 bases. CDR1 and CDR2 from the germline V gene are SGHRS and YFSETQ. This CDR3 comprises 14 residues. V was trimmed by 4 bases and J by 2 bases, leaving 11 bases between them. CDR3 nucleotide sequence: TGCGCCAGCAGCCTGCGGACAGCCACAGATACGCAGTATTTT. It is translated as CASSLRTATDTQYF.

The table lists this clone with a few counts. The V call is TRBV6-1, the J call TRBJ2-3, with a weak D call TRBD1 (6 bases). Germline V lookup: CDR1 MNHNS, CDR2 SASEGT. The CDR3 has 15 amino acids. V was clipped by 7 bases and J by 3 bases, with 17 bases between them. CDR3 sequence reads: CASTEGAQGTDTQYF. The CDR3 bases are TGTGCCAGCACAGAGGGAGCACAGGGTACAGATACGCAGTATTTT.

Only a few counts were recorded for this clone. The V gene is TRBV2, the J gene TRBJ2-3, with 7 nucleotides matching TRBD1. J was trimmed by 1 base and V by 11 bases; bases with no gene match: 9. The germline CDR1 and CDR2 sequences are SNHLY and FYNNEI. The length of the CDR3 is 14 residues. CDR3 in DNA: TGTGCCGGCCGGACAGGTAGTGGCACAGATACGCAGTATTTT. The encoded protein is CAGRTGSGTDTQYF.

This clone appeared a few times. The chain joins TRBV2 to TRBJ1-5; D remains ambiguous. V shed 7 bases and J shed 2 bases, with 12 bases lying between them. CDR1 and CDR2 (germline): SNHLY, FYNNEI. The CDR3 is made up of 14 amino acids. The CDR3 here is CASKFGRGNQPQHF. As DNA, the CDR3 is TGTGCCAGCAAGTTCGGGAGGGGCAATCAGCCCCAGCATTTT.

This chain connects TRBV29-1 to TRBJ1-4; D may be TRBD1 (6 bases). Germline V gives CDR1 SQVTM, CDR2 ANQGSEA. This CDR3 is 13 amino acids long. Trimming took 5 bases from V and 7 from J, leaving 14 bases between them. The CDR3 region is CSVTLGRGEKLFF. CDR3 in DNA: TGCAGCGTTACCCTGGGCAGGGGTGAAAAACTGTTTTTT.

The J gene is TRBJ2-7, the V gene TRBV5-1; D might be TRBD2 (6 bases). V lost 2 bases, J lost 1 base, and 10 bases lay in between. The CDR3 consists of 14 residues. CDR1 and CDR2 (germline): SGHRS, YFSETQ. The CDR3 coding sequence is TGCGCCAGCAGCTTAGGCGGGAATTCCTACGAGCAGTACTTC. Its protein product is CASSLGGNSYEQYF. Full variable domain (rest looked up from reference TRBV5-1 and TRBJ2-7): KAGVTQTPRYLIKTRGQQVTLSCSPISGHRSVSWYQQTPGQGLQFLFEYFSETQRNKGNFPGRFSGRQFSNSRSEMNVSTLELGDSALYLCASSLGGNSYEQYFGPGTRLTVT.

This clone was seen a handful of times. The chain carries TRBV6-4 and TRBJ2-1; D is unclear. Germline assignment: CDR1 MRHNA and CDR2 SNTAGT. The CDR3 runs to 13 residues. Trimming stripped 5 bases from V and 9 bases from J, with 14 bases between. CDR3 in amino acids: CASSRLAGGEQFF. The CDR3, as DNA: TGTGCCAGCAGTCGATTAGCCGGCGGTGAGCAGTTCTTC.

The chain carries TRBV6-1 and TRBJ1-4; 9 bases match TRBD1. CDR3 size: 18 residues. V gave up 4 bases and J gave up 7 bases; unmatched junction bases: 16. Germline V lookup: CDR1 MNHNS, CDR2 SASEGT. For the CDR3, the DNA is TGTGCCAGCAGTGCTCCGGGACAGGGTCATTACTTGGGTGAAAAACTGTTTTTT. Its translation: CASSAPGQGHYLGEKLFF.

This clone was counted only a few times. This chain joins TRBV11-3 and TRBJ2-7; 8 positions agree with TRBD2. CDR1 is SGHNT, CDR2 YENEEA, per germline. The ends lost 0 bases at V and 2 bases at J; junction bases unmatched: 6. The CDR3 covers 16 residues. CDR3: CASSLDDLRGAYEQYF. The CDR3 bases are TGTGCCAGCAGCTTAGATGACCTGCGGGGGGCCTACGAGCAGTACTTC. The variable domain in full, completed from reference TRBV11-3 and TRBJ2-7, reads EAGVVQSPRYKIIEKKQPVAFWCNPISGHNTLYWYLQNLGQGPELLIRYENEEAVDDSQLPKDRFSAERLKGVDSTLKIQPAELGDSAVYLCASSLDDLRGAYEQYFGPGTRLTVT.